Shown below are 17 T cell receptor beta chains from a single sample sequenced in a study of identical twins. TCRdb independently ran MiXCR on the 5' RACE reads; one entry per CDR3 protein. This sample has approximately 350,000 distinct CDR3 sequences, with about 12% found just once. This sample also appeared in a second study, on yellow fever vaccine responses in identical twins.

Sequences were obtained from CD8+ T cells sorted from blood. The receptors were sampled from a woman aged 18-29 years in good health.

The table lists this clonotype with a few counts. This sequence joins TRBV6-5 and TRBJ1-1; tentative D call: TRBD1 (5 bases). V gave up 0 bases and J gave up 0 bases, with 11 bases separating them. The CDR3 consists of 16 residues. Germline assignment: CDR1 MNHEY and CDR2 SVGAGI. The CDR3 region has the DNA TGTGCCAGCAGTTACTCGAAGCACAGGATGAACACTGAAGCTTTCTTT. This codes for CASSYSKHRMNTEAFF.

The chain employs TRBV10-1 and TRBJ2-7, with D possibly matching TRBD1 (6 bases). The CDR3 totals 13 residues. Trimming stripped 9 bases from V and 3 bases from J, with 15 bases between. Per the germline V gene, CDR1 is WNHNN and CDR2 is SYGVQD (reference sequence). Here the CDR3 DNA reads TGCGCCAGGGAACCGGGACAAGACTACGAGCAGTACGTC. Protein sequence: CAREPGQDYEQYV.

The chain recombines TRBV27 with TRBJ2-7; D not resolved. Trimming took 6 bases from V and 5 from J, leaving 14 bases between them. CDR1 is MNHEY and CDR2 is SMNVEV in the germline V gene (reference sequence). This CDR3 is built from 13 residues. The CDR3 sequence: CASRDPASDEQYF. DNA for the CDR3: TGTGCCAGCAGGGACCCCGCCTCAGACGAGCAGTACTTC.

This clonotype was observed a handful of times. The V gene is TRBV4-1, the J gene TRBJ1-4; possible D gene TRBD1, 5 bases. Trimming left V 4 bases short and J 8 bases short, with 17 bases between. The V gene's germline CDR1 is MGHRA and CDR2 YSYEKL. The CDR3 is 15 residues long. CDR3 DNA sequence: TGCGCCAGCAGCCCTTCGGACACACCCTTGGAAAAACTGTTTTTT. This codes for CASSPSDTPLEKLFF.

This clonotype was observed a handful of times. This CDR3 fails to terminate in the conserved phenylalanine or tryptophan, so it likely reflects a read error. No DNA is shown, since the ends of the CDR3 on it are uncertain; the CDR3 is the one TCRdb lists. V gene TRBV21-1 combines with J gene TRBJ1-1; TRBD1, as called in the table, went unchecked against the DNA. TRBV21-1 is reported as a pseudogene. The CDR3 has 13 amino acids, counting both end residues. The chain's CDR3 is CASSKGYRQSPRS.

The chain combines TRBV11-2 with TRBJ2-2, with 12 bases identical to TRBD2. Unmatched junction bases numbered 5, after V lost 5 bases and J lost 1 base. The CDR3 length is 17 residues. Germline assignment: CDR1 SGHAT and CDR2 FQNNGV. The CDR3: CASSATSGRGNTGELFF. CDR3 DNA: TGTGCCAGCAGCGCGACTAGCGGGAGAGGGAACACCGGGGAGCTGTTTTTT. The full variable domain, in which reference TRBV11-2 and TRBJ2-2 provide the parts outside the CDR3, is EAGVAQSPRYKIIEKRQSVAFWCNPISGHATLYWYQQILGQGPKLLIQFQNNGVVDDSQLPKDRFSAERLKGVDSTLKIQPAKLEDSAVYLCASSATSGRGNTGELFFGEGSRLTVL.

V gene TRBV28 combines with J gene TRBJ2-2, with 10 bases fitting TRBD1. Germline V gene lookup returns CDR1 MDHEN and CDR2 SYDVKM. The J segment lost 7 bases and the V segment lost 5 bases, leaving 7 bases of the junction unmatched. This CDR3 has 15 residues. CDR3 coding DNA: TGTGCCAGCAGTGACGCCGGGACAGGGGTCGGGGAGCTGTTTTTT. It is translated as CASSDAGTGVGELFF.

This clonotype was seen repeatedly, ten times or more. The V gene is TRBV20-1, the J gene TRBJ2-7, with D possibly called TRBD1 or TRBD2 (5 bases each). V shed 2 bases and J shed 2 bases, with 13 bases lying between them. Germline assignment: CDR1 DFQATT and CDR2 SNEGSKA (reference sequence). This CDR3 has 14 amino acids. In DNA, the CDR3 is TGCAGTGCTAGACCATTAGGGGAGACCTACGAGCAGTACGTC. Protein product: CSARPLGETYEQYV.

This clonotype was detected only a few times. The CDR3 here is CASSQGLAAGLETQYF. The CDR3 DNA follows: TGTGCCAGCAGCCAAGGGCTGGCGGCGGGATTAGAGACCCAGTACTTC. The rearrangement joins TRBV3-1 to TRBJ2-5; weak D call: TRBD2 (6 bases). Germline CDR1 reads LGHDT; CDR2 reads YNNKEL (reference sequence). The CDR3 sequence is 16 residues long. Trimming pared 1 base from V and 4 bases from J, leaving 16 bases between.

A few counts support this clonotype. The chain combines TRBV5-5 with TRBJ2-3; a weak D match, TRBD1 (5 bases). The CDR3 consists of 15 residues. Per germline, CDR1 SGHKS and CDR2 YYEKEE (reference sequence). Trimming removed 4 bases from V and 4 bases from J, with 16 bases in between. The chain's CDR3 is CASSSVFRASDTQYF. In nucleotides, the CDR3 is TGTGCCAGCAGCAGTGTGTTCAGGGCCTCAGATACGCAGTATTTT.

The genes are TRBV7-9 and TRBJ2-4; D possibly corresponds to TRBD1 (7 bases). The CDR3 contains 16 residues. The germline gives CDR1 SEHNR, CDR2 FQNEAQ (reference sequence). The V gene lost 5 bases and the J gene lost 0 bases, with 14 bases spanning the gap. DNA of the CDR3: TGTGCCAGCAGCCATCGACAGGGACTAGCCAAAAACATTCAGTACTTC. Protein: CASSHRQGLAKNIQYF.

V gene TRBV15 combines with J gene TRBJ2-1; 10 nucleotides align to TRBD2. CDR3 length: 15 amino acids. The junction had 7 bases not matched to a gene; V was cut back by 1 base and J by 10 bases. Germline assignment: CDR1 LNHNV and CDR2 YYDKDF (reference sequence). DNA for the CDR3: TGTGCCACCAGCAGAGCAGCGGGGGGGCCTGAGGAGCAGTTCTTC. Amino acids: CATSRAAGGPEEQFF.

The rearrangement joins TRBV7-3 to TRBJ2-1; 16 positions match TRBD2. The end of the DNA aligns better with TRBJ2-7, so the J call may be wrong. In germline, CDR1 is SGHTA, CDR2 FQGTGA. The CDR3 runs to 18 residues. Here the CDR3 reads CASSPGTSGRASYNEQYF. The CDR3 DNA follows: TGTGCCAGCAGCCCTGGGACTAGCGGGAGGGCTTCCTACAATGAGCAGTACTTC.

The rearrangement joins TRBV12-3 or TRBV12-4 to TRBJ1-4; D is undetermined. The CDR3 contains 14 residues. Between the trimmed V and J ends, which lost 4 bases and 3 bases, there was a span of 9 bases. The CDR3 sequence is CASSSLRPNEKLFF. The CDR3 DNA reads as TGTGCCAGCAGTTCTTTACGGCCTAATGAAAAACTGTTTTTT.

This clonotype was picked up a small number of times. J is TRBJ1-1 and V is TRBV28; no clear D. Germline V gene lookup returns CDR1 MDHEN and CDR2 SYDVKM. The CDR3 consists of 12 residues. The ends were cut back, 3 bases at V and 6 bases at J, with 8 bases in the middle. In nucleotides, the CDR3 is TGTGCCAGCAGTTTCCGACCAGCTGAAGCTTTCTTT. This sequence encodes CASSFRPAEAFF.

The table lists this clonotype with a few counts. J is TRBJ2-1 and V is TRBV27, with a weak D call TRBD1 (6 bases). V dropped 4 bases and J dropped 5 bases, with 9 bases sitting between them. The CDR3 contains 13 residues. The germline V gene has CDR1 MNHEY and CDR2 SMNVEV (reference sequence). CDR3 sequence (DNA): TGTGCCAGCAGTTCTTACAGGGACAATGAGCAGTTCTTC. Translation: CASSSYRDNEQFF.

The chain recombines TRBV13 with TRBJ1-3; no reliable D call. The CDR3 covers 12 residues. Between the trimmed V and J ends, which lost 3 bases and 3 bases, there was a span of 3 bases. CDR1 and CDR2 (germline): PRHDT, FYEKMQ (reference sequence). The CDR3 reads CASSFLGNTIYF. DNA for the CDR3: TGTGCCAGCAGCTTTCTTGGAAACACCATATATTTT.